This record concerns one T cell receptor (beta chain) sequence. In the authors' methods: By means of reference gene primer amplification, nucleated cell counts were estimated. Method: immunoSEQ multiplex PCR; TCRdb's copy keeps in-frame clones and lacks some. D and trimming were read from the DNA, whereas the V and J calls and clone size are those reported in that table. The sample includes more than 45,000 clones, about nine tenths of them seen just once. This specimen belongs to a study of blood T cell repertoires in COVID-19. As for the study in general: Specimens from acute and convalescent COVID-19 originated in the United States, Italy and Spain. PBMCs, B-cell-depleted T cells, or T cells were the source of the cDNA or gDNA that made up the material.

Material for sequencing was peripheral blood. The TCR comes from a man in his sixties with acute or convalescent COVID-19.

Here the CDR3 DNA reads TGCGCCAGCAGCTCGCAACAGGGGCCCCAAGAGGGCTACACCTTC. Residues: CASSSQQGPQEGYTF. This chain connects TRBV5-1 to TRBJ1-2, with TRBD1 identical over 7 bases. The germline gives CDR1 SGHRS, CDR2 YFSETQ. The CDR3 extends over 15 amino acids. The V gene end was trimmed by 3 bases and the J gene end by 8 bases; junction bases not matched to a gene: 13. The whole variable domain, remainder taken from reference TRBV5-1 and TRBJ1-2, is KAGVTQTPRYLIKTRGQQVTLSCSPISGHRSVSWYQQTPGQGLQFLFEYFSETQRNKGNFPGRFSGRQFSNSRSEMNVSTLELGDSALYLCASSSQQGPQEGYTFGSGTRLTVV.